Each of the 32 T cell receptor beta chains below was sequenced from the same sample in a study of technical replicates of blood from a few donors. Clones were read by immunoSEQ multiplex PCR, and TCRdb kept only the in-frame ones, dropping some. Seen here are tens of thousands of clones, around 90% observed once, and the top ten hold 0.27%. The specimen sequenced was T cells isolated from PBMCs. These receptors were collected from a human donor in good health.

Written as DNA, the CDR3 is TGTGCCAGCAGTTTATCCCCTCTCGCGGTGATAACAGATACGCAGTATTTT. The encoded protein is CASSLSPLAVITDTQYF. The gene calls are TRBV27 and TRBJ2-3, with D hard to call. V lost 0 bases, J lost 3 bases, and 16 bases lay in between. The CDR3 spans 17 residues. Germline V gene lookup returns CDR1 MNHEY and CDR2 SMNVEV (reference sequence).

V usage is TRBV5-1 and J usage is TRBJ1-1; D is uncertain. This CDR3 spans 14 amino acids. The V end was cut by 4 bases, the J end by 0 bases, with 10 bases between. Per germline, CDR1 SGHRS and CDR2 YFSETQ. The CDR3 DNA reads TGCGCCAGCAGCCCCGACACCTTGAACACTGAAGCTTTCTTT. It is translated as CASSPDTLNTEAFF.

The genes are TRBV2 and TRBJ1-2; weak D call: TRBD1 (6 bases). The V gene's germline CDR1 is SNHLY and CDR2 FYNNEI. V lost 6 bases, J lost 4 bases, and 15 bases lay in between. CDR3 length: 14 amino acids. The CDR3 is CASRGTTGSYGYTF. CDR3 DNA: TGTGCCAGCAGAGGGACCACAGGGTCCTATGGCTACACCTTC.

The table lists this clone with a count of one. This chain connects TRBV11-2 to TRBJ1-4; D is ambiguous. The germline V gene has CDR1 SGHAT and CDR2 FQNNGV. CDR3 size: 15 residues. Trimming left V 1 base short and J 7 bases short, with 13 bases between. The DNA of the CDR3 is TGTGCCAGCAGCTTAGTCACGGGCGGGAGTGAAAAACTGTTTTTT. It yields the protein CASSLVTGGSEKLFF.

The gene calls are TRBV5-4 and TRBJ2-7, with 9 nucleotides matching TRBD1. This CDR3 has 15 residues. Trimming at V came to 5 bases and at J to 0 bases, leaving 6 bases not matched to a gene. Germline V lookup: CDR1 SGHNT, CDR2 YYREEE (reference sequence). The DNA for the CDR3 is TGTGCCAGCAGTAATGGACAGGGGAACTCCTACGAGCAGTACTTC. As protein: CASSNGQGNSYEQYF.

The rearrangement joins TRBV5-1 to TRBJ2-1; D not resolved. The germline gives CDR1 SGHRS, CDR2 YFSETQ. V shed 5 bases and J shed 4 bases, with 19 bases lying between them. The CDR3 consists of 16 residues. The CDR3 is CASSSRLGPPYNEQFF. The CDR3 DNA sequence: TGCGCCAGCAGTTCCCGTTTGGGCCCCCCATACAATGAGCAGTTCTTC. Full variable domain (rest looked up from reference TRBV5-1 and TRBJ2-1): KAGVTQTPRYLIKTRGQQVTLSCSPISGHRSVSWYQQTPGQGLQFLFEYFSETQRNKGNFPGRFSGRQFSNSRSEMNVSTLELGDSALYLCASSSRLGPPYNEQFFGPGTRLTVL.

This sequence joins TRBV10-1 and TRBJ2-7; weak D call: TRBD2 (6 bases). The CDR3 loop spans 14 amino acids. Germline V gene sequence: CDR1 WNHNN, CDR2 SYGVQD (reference sequence). Trimming removed 5 bases from V and 2 bases from J, with 13 bases in between. This chain's CDR3 is CASSTGGETYEQYF. In DNA, the CDR3 is TGCGCCAGCAGTACCGGGGGTGAGACCTACGAGCAGTACTTC.

V gene TRBV6-1 combines with J gene TRBJ2-3; 7 positions match TRBD2. CDR3 length: 16 amino acids. Per the germline V gene, CDR1 is MNHNS and CDR2 is SASEGT. V shed 2 bases and J 4 bases; nucleotides not matched to a gene: 9. The CDR3 region has the DNA TGTGCCAGCAGTGAAACCCTAGCGGAGCTGCCAGATACGCAGTATTTT. Translated, it gives CASSETLAELPDTQYF.

The rearrangement uses TRBV9 and TRBJ1-1; D may be TRBD1 (6 bases). CDR3 length equals 14 residues. Germline CDR1 is SGDLS and CDR2 is YYNGEE. V gave up 4 bases and J gave up 8 bases, with 18 bases separating them. CDR3 loop: CASSPKGGRWEAFF. The CDR3 coding sequence is TGTGCCAGCAGCCCCAAGGGGGGGCGGTGGGAAGCTTTCTTT.

The chain couples TRBV5-1 to TRBJ2-5, with 9 bases aligning to TRBD1. V shed 4 bases, J shed 2 bases, and the junction held 9 bases outside the gene matches. The germline CDR1 and CDR2 sequences are SGHRS and YFSETQ. The CDR3 length is 16 residues. The CDR3 is CASSPTGTGLQETQYF. CDR3 nucleotides: TGCGCCAGCAGCCCTACCGGGACAGGGCTTCAAGAGACCCAGTACTTC.

CDR3 nucleotide sequence: TGTGCCAGCAGTGCCGAGGGGGGGTACTACAATGAGCAGTTCTTC. Its translation: CASSAEGGYYNEQFF. V usage is TRBV2 and J usage is TRBJ2-1; a weak D match, TRBD2 (7 bases). Germline lookup yields CDR1 SNHLY and CDR2 FYNNEI. Between the trimmed V and J ends, which lost 4 bases and 3 bases, there was a span of 13 bases. This CDR3 comprises 15 residues.

The V and J genes are TRBV28 and TRBJ2-3; D may be TRBD1 (6 bases). Trimming left V 5 bases short and J 0 bases short, with 15 bases between. The length of the CDR3 is 16 residues. Looked up from germline, CDR1 is MDHEN and CDR2 is SYDVKM. The CDR3 sequence is CASSHRPGASTDTQYF. The DNA for the CDR3 is TGTGCCAGCAGTCACAGACCAGGGGCTAGCACAGATACGCAGTATTTT.

The chain is built from TRBV6-5 and TRBJ1-2, with TRBD1 matching 8 bases. Trimming at V came to 5 bases and at J to 3 bases, leaving 5 bases not matched to a gene. Germline values: CDR1 MNHEY, CDR2 SVGAGI. The CDR3 is 14 amino acids. As DNA, the CDR3 is TGTGCCAGCAGTCGGACAGGGTTCCACTATGGCTACACCTTC. Protein sequence: CASSRTGFHYGYTF.

CDR3 DNA: TGTGCCAGTTCGCAGGGTTCTGGGGCCAACGTCCTGACTTTC. It encodes CASSQGSGANVLTF. V is TRBV19 and J is TRBJ2-6; a weak D match, TRBD1 (5 bases). Germline CDR1 and CDR2: LNHDA and SQIVND (reference sequence). The CDR3 is 14 residues long. V shed 8 bases and J shed 1 base, with 9 bases lying between them.

The genes are TRBV19 and TRBJ2-7, with TRBD1 as a possible D gene (5 bases). The ends were cut back, 2 bases at V and 2 bases at J, with 10 bases in the middle. The CDR3 has 14 amino acids. Looked up from germline, CDR1 is LNHDA and CDR2 is SQIVND (reference sequence). CDR3 coding DNA: TGTGCCAGTAGTATAAAAGACAGCACCTACGAGCAGTACTTC. It specifies CASSIKDSTYEQYF.

The chain joins TRBV19 to TRBJ2-1; TRBD2 matches at 9 bases. The CDR3 is made up of 15 amino acids. V lost 6 bases to trimming and J lost 4 bases; unmatched junction nucleotides: 7. Germline-derived CDR1 and CDR2 are LNHDA and SQIVND (reference sequence). The CDR3 DNA sequence: TGTGCCAGTAGACTTAGCGGGAGCTTGTACAATGAGCAGTTCTTC. Translation gives CASRLSGSLYNEQFF.

The chain joins TRBV27 to TRBJ2-2; 9 positions match TRBD1. With 2 bases clipped from V and 4 bases from J, the junction kept 2 bases outside the gene matches. Per the germline V gene, CDR1 is MNHEY and CDR2 is SMNVEV (reference sequence). The CDR3 has 15 residues. The CDR3 protein is CASSLDRGVTGELFF. The CDR3 DNA sequence: TGTGCCAGCAGTTTAGACAGGGGGGTCACCGGGGAGCTGTTTTTT.

This clone was observed once. V gene TRBV6-5 combines with J gene TRBJ2-5; no clear D. The CDR3 is made up of 12 amino acids. The V gene's germline CDR1 is MNHEY and CDR2 SVGAGI. V was cut by 5 bases and J by 4 bases, with 8 bases left in between. CDR3 coding DNA: TGTGCCAGCAGTACTTCCCCAGAGACCCAGTACTTC. It specifies CASSTSPETQYF.

This clone turned up a few times. The V gene is TRBV6-5, the J gene TRBJ1-2, with 8 bases that match TRBD1. The CDR3 has 13 amino acids. Germline trimming cut 6 bases from V and 7 bases from J; bases unmatched to any gene: 7. Germline V gives CDR1 MNHEY, CDR2 SVGAGI. The CDR3 DNA sequence: TGTGCCAGCAGATCAGGGGGCCTTAGTGGCTACACCTTC. This codes for CASRSGGLSGYTF.

The V gene is TRBV21-1, the J gene TRBJ1-2; TRBD1, the table's D call, lacks a check against the DNA. TRBV21-1 is designated a pseudogene. The CDR3 is made up of 13 amino acids. This CDR3 is CASSKYQGYGYTF. CDR3 DNA: TGTGCCAGCAGCAAATATCAGGGCTATGGCTACACCTTC.

V usage is TRBV4-1 and J usage is TRBJ2-6; tentative D call: TRBD1 (7 bases). The germline V gene has CDR1 MGHRA and CDR2 YSYEKL. CDR3 length equals 17 residues. Trimming removed 4 bases from V and 1 base from J, with 14 bases in between. Written as DNA, the CDR3 is TGCGCCAGCAGCCGGGCGTCAGGGGGGTCTGGGGCCAACGTCCTGACTTTC. It encodes CASSRASGGSGANVLTF.

The genes are TRBV27 and TRBJ2-3; D not certain. Deletions cut 4 bases from V and 2 bases from J, with 4 bases between. Germline V gene lookup returns CDR1 MNHEY and CDR2 SMNVEV (reference sequence). The CDR3 runs 12 residues. CDR3 DNA: TGTGCCAGCAGTTCTTACACAGATACGCAGTATTTT. This encodes CASSSYTDTQYF.

The rearrangement links TRBV5-1 to TRBJ1-3; TRBD1 is a possible D gene (5 bases). Germline assignment: CDR1 SGHRS and CDR2 YFSETQ. The CDR3 totals 15 residues. Trimming took 0 bases from V and 2 from J, leaving 9 bases between them. This CDR3 reads CASSLDGAPGNTIYF. CDR3 DNA: TGCGCCAGCAGCTTGGATGGGGCCCCTGGAAACACCATATATTTT.

This clone was seen a few times. The rearrangement uses TRBV7-9 and TRBJ1-1, with D possibly being TRBD1 (6 bases). The germline V and J ends were trimmed by 6 bases and 11 bases, with 25 bases remaining between them. CDR3 length equals 15 residues. The V gene's germline CDR1 is SEHNR and CDR2 FQNEAQ (reference sequence). The CDR3 protein is CASRWKGQAEKEAFF. DNA of the CDR3: TGTGCCAGCAGGTGGAAGGGACAAGCCGAAAAGGAGGCTTTCTTT.

CDR3 DNA: TGCGCCAGCAGCTTAGCTAGCGCGAACAATGAGCAGTTCTTC. Amino acid sequence: CASSLASANNEQFF. The chain is built from TRBV5-1 and TRBJ2-1; a weak D match, TRBD2 (6 bases). V lost 2 bases, J lost 5 bases, and 11 bases lay in between. This CDR3 region has 14 residues. CDR1 is SGHRS, CDR2 YFSETQ, per germline.

CDR3 sequence reads: CASSLEDSHEQFF. The CDR3 region has the DNA TGTGCCAGCAGCTTAGAGGACAGCCATGAGCAGTTCTTC. This chain uses TRBV11-2 with TRBJ2-1; D is possibly TRBD1 (6 bases). This CDR3 contains 13 residues. V was shortened by 0 bases and J by 8 bases, with 8 bases between the two germline ends. Germline V CDR1 and CDR2: SGHAT, FQNNGV.

V and J are TRBV5-4 and TRBJ2-2; the D gene is possibly TRBD1 (6 bases). Germline loops: CDR1 SGHNT, CDR2 YYREEE (reference sequence). This CDR3 is 16 amino acids long. The V and J ends lost 5 bases and 0 bases respectively, with 14 bases between them. The CDR3 DNA reads as TGTGCCAGCAGTTTGTTCGGGACAACGAACACCGGGGAGCTGTTTTTT. Translating gives CASSLFGTTNTGELFF.

J is TRBJ1-1 and V is TRBV5-1; 8 bases match TRBD1. The germline V gene has CDR1 SGHRS and CDR2 YFSETQ. This CDR3 contains 15 residues. The V segment lost 4 bases and the J segment 0 bases; nucleotides outside the gene matches: 5. In nucleotides, the CDR3 is TGCGCCAGCAGCCCTCAGGGGGCGATGAACACTGAAGCTTTCTTT. Residues: CASSPQGAMNTEAFF. Complete variable domain (other parts from reference TRBV5-1 and TRBJ1-1): KAGVTQTPRYLIKTRGQQVTLSCSPISGHRSVSWYQQTPGQGLQFLFEYFSETQRNKGNFPGRFSGRQFSNSRSEMNVSTLELGDSALYLCASSPQGAMNTEAFFGQGTRLTVV.

The chain carries TRBV27 and TRBJ2-7; no definite D call. Between the trimmed V and J ends, which lost 7 bases and 0 bases, there was a span of 10 bases. The germline gives CDR1 MNHEY, CDR2 SMNVEV (reference sequence). The length of the CDR3 is 13 residues. CDR3 protein: CASNSASSYEQYF. The CDR3 bases are TGTGCCAGCAATTCCGCGAGCTCCTACGAGCAGTACTTC.

J is TRBJ2-3 and V is TRBV2, with 8 bases aligning to TRBD1. Germline V gene sequence: CDR1 SNHLY, CDR2 FYNNEI. The V and J ends lost 7 bases and 0 bases, in that order; junction bases with no gene match: 21. The CDR3 has 20 amino acids. CDR3 nucleotides: TGTGCCAGCACGGGGTTTGGAGGGACAGGAGAGATTACGAGCACAGATACGCAGTATTTT. It yields the protein CASTGFGGTGEITSTDTQYF.

The chain links TRBV6-4 to TRBJ2-7; TRBD2 might be the D (6 bases). Germline V CDR1 and CDR2: MRHNA, SNTAGT. The V end lost 6 bases, the J end lost 7 bases, and 16 bases lay between the germline ends. This CDR3 comprises 13 residues. CDR3 residues: CASRMGLSVEQYF. The DNA of the CDR3 is TGTGCCAGCAGGATGGGACTGTCTGTGGAGCAGTACTTC.

The chain couples TRBV7-9 to TRBJ1-2; 10 bases fit TRBD1. The V gene end was trimmed by 6 bases and the J gene end by 6 bases; junction bases not matched to a gene: 7. Per the germline V gene, CDR1 is SEHNR and CDR2 is FQNEAQ (reference sequence). The length of the CDR3 is 14 residues. The DNA of the CDR3 is TGTGCCAGCAGGGGGAAGACAGGGGGCGATGGCTACACCTTC. Encoded protein: CASRGKTGGDGYTF.